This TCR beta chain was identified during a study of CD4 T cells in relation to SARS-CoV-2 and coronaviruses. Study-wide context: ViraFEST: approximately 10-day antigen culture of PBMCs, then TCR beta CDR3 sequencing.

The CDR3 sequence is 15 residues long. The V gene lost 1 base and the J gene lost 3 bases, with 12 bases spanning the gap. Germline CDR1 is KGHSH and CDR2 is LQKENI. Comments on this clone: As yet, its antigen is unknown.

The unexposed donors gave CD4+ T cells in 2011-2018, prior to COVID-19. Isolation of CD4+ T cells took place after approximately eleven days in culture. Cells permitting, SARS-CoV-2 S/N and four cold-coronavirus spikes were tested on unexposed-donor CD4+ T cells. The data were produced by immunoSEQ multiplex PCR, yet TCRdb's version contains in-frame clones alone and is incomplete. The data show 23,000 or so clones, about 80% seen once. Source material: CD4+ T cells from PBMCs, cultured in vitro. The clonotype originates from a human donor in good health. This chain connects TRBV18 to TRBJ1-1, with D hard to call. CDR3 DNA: TGTGCCAGCTCACCACGGGCGGGGAGGGACACTGAAGCTTTCTTT. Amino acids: CASSPRAGRDTEAFF.